This TCR beta chain was documented in a study of metastatic and nonmetastatic thyroid tumors. The V segment lost 5 bases and the J segment 2 bases; nucleotides outside the gene matches: 3. There are 14 residues in the CDR3. TCRdb used MiXCR to call clones anew from the PCR reads. This repertoire shows some 15,000 clones, roughly a quarter found once; its top ten account for 13%. All patients reached thyroid surgery having received no treatment beforehand. Specimen: adjacent normal tissue. The source of this sequence is a female donor with papillary thyroid cancer or a benign thyroid nodule (not recorded which). Some clones in this sample may be carry-over from other donors' samples. V gene TRBV12-3 or TRBV12-4 combines with J gene TRBJ2-7; 10 positions agree with TRBD2. The CDR3 loop is CASSRTSGTYEQYF. CDR3 bases: TGTGCCAGCAGTAGGACTAGCGGTACCTACGAGCAGTACTTC.